This T cell receptor beta chain was retrieved from a study of technical replicates of blood from a few donors. Sequenced by immunoSEQ multiplex PCR; TCRdb stores in-frame clones only, minus some. This sample yields roughly 80,000 clones, of which around 96% are seen a single time; about 0.2% belongs to the top ten. Trimming took off 2 bases at V and 7 bases at J, with 26 bases between the two ends. The CDR3 has 19 residues. From germline, CDR1 is MDHEN and CDR2 SYDVKM. The sample taken for sequencing was T cells isolated from PBMCs. V and J are TRBV28 and TRBJ1-4; perhaps TRBD1 as D (5 bases). The clonotype was recovered from a human donor in good health. CDR3 region: CASSLSGAGVSISGEKLFF. CDR3 nucleotide sequence: TGTGCCAGCAGTTTAAGCGGGGCGGGCGTTTCTATTTCGGGTGAAAAACTGTTTTTT.